Shown below are 27 T cell receptor beta chains from a single sample sequenced in a study of blood T cell repertoires in COVID-19. TCRdb's copy holds only in-frame clones and misses some; the assay was immunoSEQ multiplex PCR. The data contain more than 200,000 clones, roughly 88% of them singletons. Material for sequencing was peripheral blood. The origin of the receptors is a woman younger than 45 with COVID-19, enrolled during active disease.

This clone appeared a single time. J is TRBJ2-5 and V is TRBV13; 8 bases are shared with TRBD2. The CDR3 has 15 residues. After removal of 4 bases from V and 5 bases from J, the junction contained 9 bases not matched to a gene. Germline V gene lookup returns CDR1 PRHDT and CDR2 FYEKMQ (reference sequence). DNA for the CDR3: TGTGCCAGCAGCTCAGCGGGGGCCTCCGCGGAGACCCAGTACTTC. Translation gives CASSSAGASAETQYF.

The chain combines TRBV27 with TRBJ1-1; 10 nucleotides align to TRBD1. The CDR3 runs 15 residues. V was clipped by 2 bases and J by 5 bases; unmatched bases: 5. Germline V gene lookup returns CDR1 MNHEY and CDR2 SMNVEV (reference sequence). The DNA of the CDR3 is TGTGCCAGCAGTTTAAGGGGACAGGGGAGAACTGAAGCTTTCTTT. Translating it yields CASSLRGQGRTEAFF.

This rearrangement joins TRBV5-4 to TRBJ2-7; 9 bases map to TRBD2. The germline CDR1 and CDR2 sequences are SGHNT and YYREEE (reference sequence). V shed 0 bases, J shed 3 bases, and the junction held 4 bases outside the gene matches. The CDR3 spans 15 residues. In nucleotides, the CDR3 is TGTGCCAGCAGCTTGGAGCCTAGCGGGGTCTACGAGCAGTACTTC. It is translated as CASSLEPSGVYEQYF.

The chain carries TRBV6-6 and TRBJ2-3; 11 bases are a match to TRBD2. The germline V gene has CDR1 MNHNY and CDR2 SVGAGI (reference sequence). The length of the CDR3 is 20 residues. The V and J ends lost 7 bases and 8 bases, in that order; junction bases with no gene match: 26. Here the CDR3 reads CASTRWGKRTSGGLGGTQYF. In nucleotides, the CDR3 is TGTGCCAGCACTCGATGGGGGAAGCGTACTAGCGGGGGCCTTGGGGGTACGCAGTATTTT.

The V call is TRBV5-1, the J call TRBJ1-1, with D perhaps matching TRBD1 (5 bases). The V and J ends lost 3 bases and 1 base respectively, with 10 bases between them. Germline-derived CDR1 and CDR2 are SGHRS and YFSETQ. This CDR3 contains 14 residues. Written as DNA, the CDR3 is TGCGCCAGCAGCTGGGGAGGGGAGAACACTGAAGCTTTCTTT. This codes for CASSWGGENTEAFF.

The rearrangement links TRBV27 to TRBJ2-1; D call uncertain. The germline V gene encodes CDR1 MNHEY and CDR2 SMNVEV (reference sequence). The CDR3 covers 13 residues. The germline V and J ends were trimmed by 4 bases and 6 bases, with 10 bases remaining between them. The CDR3: CASSSRIRNEQFF. CDR3 DNA sequence: TGTGCCAGCAGTTCCAGAATCCGCAATGAGCAGTTCTTC.

The V gene is TRBV5-4, the J gene TRBJ2-3, with 12 bases that match TRBD2. The V segment lost 0 bases and the J segment 1 base; nucleotides outside the gene matches: 0. The CDR3 spans 16 residues. Looked up from germline, CDR1 is SGHNT and CDR2 is YYREEE (reference sequence). The CDR3 here is CASSLGLAGGTDTQYF. In DNA, the CDR3 is TGTGCCAGCAGCTTGGGACTAGCGGGGGGCACAGATACGCAGTATTTT.

The rearrangement joins TRBV6-5 to TRBJ2-1; 7 bases align to TRBD1. Trimming at V came to 9 bases and at J to 5 bases, leaving 13 bases not matched to a gene. Per the germline V gene, CDR1 is MNHEY and CDR2 is SVGAGI. CDR3 length equals 15 residues. The CDR3 region is CASTSPTGINNEQFF. In nucleotides, the CDR3 is TGTGCCAGTACCAGCCCGACAGGGATTAACAATGAGCAGTTCTTC.

The chain has TRBV18 and TRBJ2-1; 10 nucleotides match TRBD2. CDR3 length: 13 residues. V lost 8 bases to trimming and J lost 7 bases; unmatched junction nucleotides: 5. Germline V lookup: CDR1 KGHSH, CDR2 LQKENI. CDR3 sequence (DNA): TGTGCCAGCCTGGATAGCGGGGGGAATGAGCAGTTCTTC. It encodes CASLDSGGNEQFF.

J is TRBJ2-5 and V is TRBV24-1; D gene unclear. The CDR3 is 13 residues long. Trimming left V 9 bases short and J 5 bases short, with 15 bases between. Germline V gene sequence: CDR1 KGHDR, CDR2 SFDVKD. CDR3 in amino acids: CATGDPRMETQYF. CDR3 coding DNA: TGTGCCACCGGAGACCCCCGGATGGAGACCCAGTACTTC.

For the CDR3, the DNA is TGTGCCAGTAGTACTTGGGGAGACGATGGCTACACCTTC. Protein sequence: CASSTWGDDGYTF. The chain links TRBV19 to TRBJ1-2; D ambiguous. This CDR3 has 13 residues. Trimming removed 4 bases at V and 6 bases at J, with 12 bases between. Germline values: CDR1 LNHDA, CDR2 SQIVND (reference sequence).

The rearrangement joins TRBV19 to TRBJ1-4; D is perhaps TRBD1 (6 bases). V lost 3 bases and J 8 bases, leaving 19 bases between the germline ends. The CDR3 contains 16 residues. Germline CDR1 reads LNHDA; CDR2 reads SQIVND (reference sequence). Here the CDR3 reads CASSIGTLTKGEKLFF. The CDR3 DNA is TGTGCCAGTAGTATCGGGACACTAACCAAGGGGGAAAAACTGTTTTTT.

The chain links TRBV5-6 to TRBJ1-2; D uncertain. V lost 2 bases and J 3 bases, leaving 20 bases between the germline ends. CDR1 is SGHDT, CDR2 YYEEEE, per germline. The CDR3 has 17 amino acids. CDR3 region: CASSLRGSSGAYYGYTF. Written as DNA, the CDR3 is TGTGCCAGCAGCTTAAGAGGGAGTTCAGGCGCCTACTATGGCTACACCTTC.

The chain carries TRBV7-9 and TRBJ2-1; D gene uncertain. Trimming pared 5 bases from V and 0 bases from J, leaving 23 bases between. Germline V gene data show CDR1 as SEHNR and CDR2 as FQNEAQ (reference sequence). The CDR3 length is 19 residues. CDR3 sequence (DNA): TGTGCCAGCAGCACCCTCACGGATAGACACGCGAGCTCCTACAATGAGCAGTTCTTC. Amino acid sequence: CASSTLTDRHASSYNEQFF.

This chain joins TRBV15 and TRBJ1-1, with D unresolved. V dropped 5 bases and J dropped 2 bases, with 6 bases sitting between them. In germline, CDR1 is LNHNV, CDR2 YYDKDF (reference sequence). The CDR3 is 12 amino acids. The CDR3: CATSSVNTEAFF. CDR3 bases: TGTGCCACCAGCTCGGTAAACACTGAAGCTTTCTTT.

This chain joins TRBV30 and TRBJ1-5; D gene unclear. This CDR3 spans 14 amino acids. Trimming took 2 bases from V and 2 from J, leaving 10 bases between them. CDR1 is GTSNPN, CDR2 SVGIG, per germline (reference sequence). The CDR3 bases are TGTGCCTGGAGTCCTCGGTTTGGCAATCAGCCCCAGCATTTT. Its protein is CAWSPRFGNQPQHF.

This chain links TRBV6-1 with TRBJ1-3; 7 bases align to TRBD1. V shed 3 bases and J 2 bases; nucleotides not matched to a gene: 4. The CDR3 loop spans 15 amino acids. Per the germline V gene, CDR1 is MNHNS and CDR2 is SASEGT. The CDR3 DNA reads as TGTGCCAGCAGTGATGACAGGGCCCCTGGAAACACCATATATTTT. Its protein is CASSDDRAPGNTIYF.

The genes are TRBV19 and TRBJ2-3; D unclear. V was trimmed by 4 bases and J by 6 bases, leaving 8 bases between them. This CDR3 is built from 12 residues. Germline assignment: CDR1 LNHDA and CDR2 SQIVND (reference sequence). The CDR3 coding sequence is TGTGCCAGTAGTACCTCCGGGGATACGCAGTATTTT. Its translation: CASSTSGDTQYF.

The DNA of the CDR3 is TGCGCCAGCAGCCTAGGGGGCCGGTCAGATACGCAGTATTTT. It encodes CASSLGGRSDTQYF. The chain couples TRBV4-1 to TRBJ2-3, with 7 positions matching TRBD1. Germline assignment: CDR1 MGHRA and CDR2 YSYEKL. CDR3 size: 14 residues. V was pared by 4 bases and J by 4 bases, with 5 bases of the junction left unmatched.

The chain couples TRBV7-9 to TRBJ2-5; D ambiguous. V was trimmed by 1 base and J by 0 bases, leaving 6 bases between them. This CDR3 has 14 residues. Germline CDR1 is SEHNR and CDR2 is FQNEAQ (reference sequence). The CDR3 region is CASSLVANQETQYF. CDR3 bases: TGTGCCAGCAGCTTAGTGGCCAACCAAGAGACCCAGTACTTC.

The CDR3 sequence is CASSHAGGNYGYTF. As DNA, the CDR3 is TGTGCCAGCAGCCACGCAGGGGGGAACTATGGCTACACCTTC. The J gene is TRBJ1-2, the V gene TRBV3-1 (or the pseudogene TRBV3-2); TRBD1 matches at 7 bases. Germline loops: CDR1 LGHDT, CDR2 YNNKEL (reference sequence). The V and J ends lost 3 bases and 2 bases, in that order; junction bases with no gene match: 3. CDR3 size: 14 residues.

V usage is TRBV6-5 and J usage is TRBJ2-7; 7 bases are a match to TRBD2. Germline V gene lookup returns CDR1 MNHEY and CDR2 SVGAGI. CDR3 size: 15 residues. The V segment lost 6 bases and the J segment 2 bases; nucleotides outside the gene matches: 10. The CDR3 region is CASSPTSVGAYEQYF. The CDR3 region has the DNA TGTGCCAGCAGCCCCACTAGCGTTGGAGCCTACGAGCAGTACTTC.

Worth noting for this clone: An end of the junction does not agree with germline; a read error may underlie this. V gene TRBV7-7 combines with J gene TRBJ2-2; TRBD2 matches 10 bases. CDR1 is SSHAT and CDR2 is FNYEAQ in the germline V gene (reference sequence). This CDR3 contains 15 residues. The CDR3 region is CASSPSGSNTGELFF. Here the CDR3 DNA reads TGTGCTAGCAGCCCTAGCGGGAGTAACACCGGGGAGCTGTTTTTT.

The J gene is TRBJ2-7, the V gene TRBV15; D is unresolved. The CDR3 is 13 residues long. Germline CDR1 LNHNV, CDR2 YYDKDF (reference sequence). The germline V and J ends were trimmed by 3 bases and 2 bases, with 8 bases remaining between them. Here the CDR3 reads CATSSDGAYEQYF. As DNA, the CDR3 is TGTGCCACCAGCAGCGACGGAGCCTACGAGCAGTACTTC.

The chain links TRBV10-3 to TRBJ1-2; D is possibly TRBD1 (6 bases). V was cut by 0 bases and J by 7 bases, with 6 bases left in between. Germline CDR1 reads ENHRY; CDR2 reads SYGVKD. There are 12 residues in the CDR3. CDR3 in DNA: TGTGCCATCAGTGAGTCAGGGGGTGGCTACACCTTC. Protein: CAISESGGGYTF.

V gene TRBV11-2 combines with J gene TRBJ2-1; 8 bases align to TRBD1. The J segment lost 4 bases and the V segment lost 10 bases, leaving 3 bases of the junction unmatched. This CDR3 region has 12 residues. Germline V gives CDR1 SGHAT, CDR2 FQNNGV. CDR3 DNA sequence: TGTGCCACCCAGGGGGCTTACAATGAGCAGTTCTTC. It translates to CATQGAYNEQFF. Based on the CDR3 plus reference TRBV11-2 and TRBJ2-1, the full variable domain is EAGVAQSPRYKIIEKRQSVAFWCNPISGHATLYWYQQILGQGPKLLIQFQNNGVVDDSQLPKDRFSAERLKGVDSTLKIQPAKLEDSAVYLCATQGAYNEQFFGPGTRLTVL.

CDR3 sequence reads: CASSFQSVGQPQHF. The CDR3 DNA is TGTGCCAGCAGCTTCCAAAGCGTGGGTCAGCCCCAGCATTTT. The chain uses TRBV5-6 and TRBJ1-5; D not resolved. With 2 bases removed from V and 6 bases from J, the gap between germline ends came to 12 bases. Germline loops: CDR1 SGHDT, CDR2 YYEEEE. This CDR3 has 14 amino acids.